One sample yielded the 8 T cell receptor beta chains listed below, sequenced in a study of post-analysis software for immune sequencing data. Study results and limitations: The five TRBV segments detected at higher frequency in patients than in controls included TRBV5-6, TRBV5-1 and TRBV20-1.

Unique molecular identifiers featured in each of the TCR beta cDNA libraries. TCRdb independently ran MiXCR on the PCR reads; one entry per CDR3 protein. The sample carries 450,000 or so distinct CDR3 sequences, 45% recorded once. The antigens for these receptors are not known. Material: blood. These receptors came from a girl aged 10-17 years with multiple sclerosis.

This clonotype has just a few counts. The chain combines TRBV28 with TRBJ2-7, with a possible D match to TRBD2 (6 bases). With 7 bases removed from V and 0 bases from J, the gap between germline ends came to 10 bases. CDR3 length: 13 amino acids. Germline CDR1 and CDR2: MDHEN and SYDVKM. CDR3 in DNA: TGTGCCAGCACCGGGGGTCTCTCCTACGAGCAGTACTTC. Amino acids: CASTGGLSYEQYF.

This clonotype was detected a few times. The CDR3, as DNA: TGCGCCAGCAGCACCTGGAGTATCGGGAGTTTCTACAATGAGCAGTTCTTC. Its protein is CASSTWSIGSFYNEQFF. This chain connects TRBV5-1 to TRBJ2-1; D is possibly TRBD2 (6 bases). This CDR3 has 17 amino acids. Germline CDR1 is SGHRS and CDR2 is YFSETQ. The V end lost 4 bases, the J end lost 3 bases, and 20 bases lay between the germline ends.

This clonotype was seen only a few times. The chain combines TRBV7-9 with TRBJ2-1; D is tentatively TRBD1 or TRBD2 (8 bases each). Germline CDR1 reads SEHNR; CDR2 reads FQNEAQ (reference sequence). Between the trimmed V and J ends, which lost 7 bases and 6 bases, there was a span of 25 bases. The CDR3 runs 17 residues. This chain's CDR3 is CASKGREGLTGGNEQFF. DNA for the CDR3: TGTGCCAGCAAAGGACGGGAGGGCTTAACAGGGGGCAATGAGCAGTTCTTC.

The rearrangement joins TRBV3-1 to TRBJ2-4; no clear D gene. The DNA end favors TRBJ2-7, so the J call may be wrong. This CDR3 has 12 amino acids. Germline V gives CDR1 LGHDT, CDR2 YNNKEL (reference sequence). CDR3 region: CASSQETYEQYF. For the CDR3, the DNA is TGTGCCAGCAGCCAAGAGACCTACGAGCAGTACTTC.

This clonotype was found once. The J gene is TRBJ2-5, the V gene TRBV2; possible D gene TRBD2, 5 bases. Germline V gene lookup returns CDR1 SNHLY and CDR2 FYNNEI. V lost 3 bases and J 11 bases, leaving 19 bases between the germline ends. The length of the CDR3 is 14 residues. The CDR3 sequence: CASSDEGSYNEQYF. CDR3 coding DNA: TGTGCCAGCAGTGACGAAGGGAGCTACAATGAGCAGTACTTC.

The chain has TRBV9 and TRBJ1-2, with no clear D. Germline V lookup: CDR1 SGDLS, CDR2 YYNGEE. CDR3 length equals 12 residues. The V and J ends lost 0 bases and 5 bases respectively, with 5 bases between them. CDR3 bases: TGTGCCAGCAGCGTAGAAGGGTATGGCTACACCTTC. Its translation: CASSVEGYGYTF.

This clonotype was picked up a small number of times. A read error may produce the germline difference seen at one junction end. The chain is built from TRBV20-1 and TRBJ2-7; the D gene is possibly TRBD1 (5 bases). Per the germline V gene, CDR1 is DFQATT and CDR2 is SNEGSKA (reference sequence). The CDR3 loop spans 13 amino acids. In DNA, the CDR3 is TGTAGTGCTAGAGGACATGCGTCCTACGAGCAGTACTTC. Residues: CSARGHASYEQYF.

The rearrangement links TRBV5-1 to TRBJ2-5; 11 bases match TRBD2. The J call may be in error: the DNA end matches TRBJ2-7 better. This CDR3 region has 16 residues. Germline V lookup: CDR1 SGHRS, CDR2 YFSETQ. The CDR3: CASSKPVAGGGHEQYF. In nucleotides, the CDR3 is TGCGCCAGCAGCAAACCCGTAGCGGGAGGGGGCCACGAGCAGTACTTC.